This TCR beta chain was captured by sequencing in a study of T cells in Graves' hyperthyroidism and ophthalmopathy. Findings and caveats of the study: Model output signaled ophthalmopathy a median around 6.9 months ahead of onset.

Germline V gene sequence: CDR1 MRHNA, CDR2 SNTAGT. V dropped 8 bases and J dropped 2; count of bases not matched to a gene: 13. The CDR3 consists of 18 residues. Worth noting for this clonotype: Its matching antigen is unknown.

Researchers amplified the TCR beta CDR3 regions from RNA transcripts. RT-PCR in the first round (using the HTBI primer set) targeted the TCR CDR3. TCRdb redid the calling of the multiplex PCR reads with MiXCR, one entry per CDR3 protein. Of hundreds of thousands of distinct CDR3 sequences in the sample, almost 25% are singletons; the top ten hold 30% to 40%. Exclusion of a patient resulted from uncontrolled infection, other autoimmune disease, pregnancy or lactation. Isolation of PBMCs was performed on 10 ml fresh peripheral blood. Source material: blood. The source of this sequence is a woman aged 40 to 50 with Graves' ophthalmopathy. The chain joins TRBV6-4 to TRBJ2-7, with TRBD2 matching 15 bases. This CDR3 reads CASRGLAGGPNWAYEQYF. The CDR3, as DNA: TGTGCCAGCCGTGGACTAGCGGGAGGGCCGAATTGGGCCTACGAGCAGTACTTC.